The next 22 T cell receptor beta chains were all read from a single sample in a study of identical twins. TCRdb ran MiXCR on the 5' RACE reads and lists one entry per CDR3 protein. The sample yields 1.5 million to 2 million distinct CDR3 sequences, around 29% seen once. Material: cord blood. The receptor set was obtained from a newborn girl in good health.

The chain uses TRBV2 and TRBJ2-1; D is ambiguous. Germline V gene lookup returns CDR1 SNHLY and CDR2 FYNNEI. Trimming took off 4 bases at V and 3 bases at J, with 19 bases between the two ends. There are 17 residues in the CDR3. In DNA, the CDR3 is TGTGCCAGCAGTGTTCTTGTATCCATACTCCTCTACAATGAGCAGTTCTTC. Its translation: CASSVLVSILLYNEQFF.

This clonotype was detected only a few times. The chain recombines TRBV27 with TRBJ1-4; 9 bases are a match to TRBD1. CDR1 MNHEY and CDR2 SMNVEV come from the germline V gene (reference sequence). The V gene end was trimmed by 2 bases and the J gene end by 8 bases; junction bases not matched to a gene: 6. This CDR3 spans 15 amino acids. The CDR3 loop reads CASSLPDRGNEKLFF. The CDR3 bases are TGTGCCAGCAGTTTACCCGACAGGGGGAACGAAAAACTGTTTTTT.

Only a few counts were recorded for this clonotype. The J gene is TRBJ1-2, the V gene TRBV28, with D unresolved. V lost 5 bases and J 5 bases, leaving 18 bases between the germline ends. This CDR3 has 15 amino acids. Germline CDR1 reads MDHEN; CDR2 reads SYDVKM. CDR3 sequence (DNA): TGTGCCAGCAGTCAGTGGACGTCTGGAGTATATGGCTACACCTTC. Amino acid sequence: CASSQWTSGVYGYTF.

V usage is TRBV5-1 and J usage is TRBJ2-3; TRBD2 matches 13 bases. The V gene's germline CDR1 is SGHRS and CDR2 YFSETQ. J was trimmed by 0 bases and V by 4 bases; bases with no gene match: 5. CDR3 length equals 17 residues. For the CDR3, the DNA is TGCGCCAGCAGCACAAGGGGACTAGCGGGGAGCACAGATACGCAGTATTTT. Translation: CASSTRGLAGSTDTQYF.

Points on this clonotype: One base away lies a much larger clone, so this may be a sequencing read error. This sequence joins TRBV12-3 or TRBV12-4 and TRBJ2-1; TRBD2 matches at 7 bases. The V and J ends lost 6 bases and 3 bases, in that order; junction bases with no gene match: 14. The CDR3 runs 17 residues. The CDR3 sequence is CASSRGLVGGFYNEQFF. The CDR3 bases are TGTGCCAGCAGCCGTGGACTAGTGGGAGGCTTCTACAATGAGCAGTTCTTC.

J is TRBJ2-3 and V is TRBV9; the match to TRBD2 covers 9 bases. Germline V gene data show CDR1 as SGDLS and CDR2 as YYNGEE. The CDR3 is 16 amino acids. Losses at the gene ends were 3 bases for V and 4 bases for J; bases not matched to a gene: 9. Here the CDR3 reads CASSGPSGNIADTQYF. As DNA, the CDR3 is TGTGCCAGCAGCGGCCCTAGCGGGAACATAGCAGATACGCAGTATTTT.

This clonotype was observed at least ten times. V is TRBV4-2 and J is TRBJ2-7; D perhaps matches TRBD1 (6 bases). The V gene lost 4 bases and the J gene lost 2 bases, with 12 bases spanning the gap. This CDR3 spans 14 amino acids. Germline CDR1 is LGHNA and CDR2 is YNFKEQ. CDR3 amino acids: CASSRTRGTYEQYF. In DNA form, the CDR3 reads TGTGCCAGCAGCCGAACCAGGGGTACCTACGAGCAGTACTTC.

This clonotype was observed a handful of times. The rearrangement joins TRBV10-3 to TRBJ1-1; D is ambiguous. Trimming cost V 4 bases and J 1 base, with 7 bases left between them. The CDR3 totals 13 residues. Germline assignment: CDR1 ENHRY and CDR2 SYGVKD. This CDR3 is CAISVHENTEAFF. The CDR3 DNA reads as TGTGCCATCAGTGTACATGAGAACACTGAAGCTTTCTTT.

The V gene is TRBV29-1, the J gene TRBJ2-1; D uncertain. The DNA end is more similar to TRBJ2-7, so the J call may be wrong. The length of the CDR3 is 16 residues. CDR1 SQVTM and CDR2 ANQGSEA come from the germline V gene. The chain's CDR3 is CSVEDPRQSSYNEQYF. The CDR3 nucleotides are TGCAGCGTTGAAGATCCGCGGCAGAGCTCCTACAATGAGCAGTACTTC.

This clonotype has more than one count but fewer than ten. V is TRBV29-1 and J is TRBJ2-7, with TRBD2 matching 11 bases. The CDR3 consists of 14 residues. CDR1 SQVTM and CDR2 ANQGSEA come from the germline V gene. V was pared by 6 bases and J by 2 bases, with 6 bases of the junction left unmatched. CDR3 loop: CSVSRLAGTYEQYF. The CDR3 DNA sequence: TGCAGCGTCTCCCGACTAGCGGGAACCTACGAGCAGTACTTC.

This clonotype was recorded a few times. This sequence joins TRBV20-1 and TRBJ2-7; D is possibly TRBD1 (6 bases). CDR1 is DFQATT, CDR2 SNEGSKA, per germline (reference sequence). The CDR3 sequence is 12 residues long. This CDR3 is CRAGTSPYEQYF. Here the CDR3 DNA reads TGCAGGGCCGGGACATCACCCTACGAGCAGTACTTC.

The sample holds many counts of this clonotype. The rearrangement uses TRBV29-1 and TRBJ2-4; D might be TRBD1 (6 bases). From germline, CDR1 is SQVTM and CDR2 ANQGSEA. Trimming took 0 bases from V and 0 from J, leaving 9 bases between them. The CDR3 consists of 15 residues. For the CDR3, the DNA is TGCAGCGTTGAAGAACAGGGCCTAGCCAAAAACATTCAGTACTTC. It specifies CSVEEQGLAKNIQYF.

This clonotype was seen at least ten times. This chain links TRBV29-1 with TRBJ2-7; 9 positions match TRBD2. The CDR3 is made up of 13 amino acids. CDR1 is SQVTM, CDR2 ANQGSEA, per germline. Trimming cost V 4 bases and J 4 bases; bases outside gene matches: 5. The CDR3 loop reads CSVVLAGKYEQYF. The CDR3 DNA reads as TGCAGCGTTGTTCTAGCGGGAAAATACGAGCAGTACTTC.

This chain joins TRBV9 and TRBJ2-5; the match to TRBD1 covers 7 bases. Germline-derived CDR1 and CDR2 are SGDLS and YYNGEE. CDR3 length: 15 amino acids. Unmatched junction bases numbered 4, after V lost 2 bases and J lost 0 bases. The DNA of the CDR3 is TGTGCCAGCAGCGTTACAGGGGCGTACCAAGAGACCCAGTACTTC. Its protein is CASSVTGAYQETQYF.

The CDR3 coding sequence is TGTGCCAGCAGTAAGAAGGGGGGTGGAGATACGCAGTATTTT. It encodes CASSKKGGGDTQYF. The chain uses TRBV13 and TRBJ2-3, with D possibly called TRBD1 or TRBD2 (6 bases each). The CDR3 consists of 14 residues. In germline, CDR1 is PRHDT, CDR2 FYEKMQ (reference sequence). Trimming took off 6 bases at V and 5 bases at J, with 15 bases between the two ends.

This clonotype was seen only a few times. The chain carries TRBV28 and TRBJ2-7; 7 bases are shared with TRBD2. The germline V gene has CDR1 MDHEN and CDR2 SYDVKM. V lost 3 bases, J lost 5 bases, and 7 bases stayed unmatched. CDR3 length: 14 residues. CDR3 DNA sequence: TGTGCCAGCAGTTTGGCGGGAGACTACCACGAGCAGTACTTC. It codes for CASSLAGDYHEQYF.

This clonotype turned up a few times. This sequence joins TRBV21-1 and TRBJ2-1; TRBD1 is the table's D call and was not checked against the DNA. TRBV21-1 is deemed a pseudogene. The CDR3 contains 13 residues. CDR3 coding DNA: TGTGCCAGCAGCAAAGGCCGAGGGGACGAGCAGTTCTTC. Translated, it gives CASSKGRGDEQFF.

This clonotype occurred a few times. V usage is TRBV7-9 and J usage is TRBJ2-7, with D possibly being TRBD2 (5 bases). CDR1 and CDR2 from the germline V gene are SEHNR and FQNEAQ (reference sequence). The V end lost 3 bases, the J end lost 2 bases, and 11 bases lay between the germline ends. The CDR3 has 14 amino acids. The CDR3 here is CASSFSDGTYEQYF. CDR3 nucleotide sequence: TGTGCCAGCAGCTTTAGTGACGGGACCTACGAGCAGTACTTC.

This clonotype was detected a few times. V and J are TRBV6-6 and TRBJ2-3; TRBD2 matches 9 bases. J was trimmed by 3 bases and V by 11 bases; bases with no gene match: 15. There are 16 residues in the CDR3. The germline gives CDR1 MNHNY, CDR2 SVGAGI (reference sequence). For the CDR3, the DNA is TGTGCCGCCTGGGGCGGGAGGGCCGTTTTTACAGATACGCAGTATTTT. As protein: CAAWGGRAVFTDTQYF.

J is TRBJ2-1 and V is TRBV10-3; weak D call: TRBD2 (6 bases). Trimming left V 6 bases short and J 6 bases short, with 18 bases between. CDR3 length: 15 residues. Germline loops: CDR1 ENHRY, CDR2 SYGVKD. This CDR3 is CAIRTRPGLGNEQFF. CDR3 in DNA: TGTGCCATCAGGACACGACCGGGACTCGGCAATGAGCAGTTCTTC.

The chain recombines TRBV20-1 with TRBJ2-3; a weak D match, TRBD1 (6 bases). Germline CDR1 reads DFQATT; CDR2 reads SNEGSKA (reference sequence). The CDR3 is made up of 13 amino acids. Deletions cut 3 bases from V and 5 bases from J, with 12 bases between. As DNA, the CDR3 is TGCAGTGCTAGGGTGGCAGGGGAAGATACGCAGTATTTT. Translation: CSARVAGEDTQYF.

This clonotype was recorded a few times. The rearrangement links TRBV28 to TRBJ2-5; 9 bases map to TRBD1. This CDR3 region has 14 residues. The J segment lost 5 bases and the V segment lost 5 bases, leaving 6 bases of the junction unmatched. Germline V gene data show CDR1 as MDHEN and CDR2 as SYDVKM. The CDR3 DNA sequence: TGTGCCAGCAGTCGGGACAGGGTTTCGGAGACCCAGTACTTC. This sequence encodes CASSRDRVSETQYF.